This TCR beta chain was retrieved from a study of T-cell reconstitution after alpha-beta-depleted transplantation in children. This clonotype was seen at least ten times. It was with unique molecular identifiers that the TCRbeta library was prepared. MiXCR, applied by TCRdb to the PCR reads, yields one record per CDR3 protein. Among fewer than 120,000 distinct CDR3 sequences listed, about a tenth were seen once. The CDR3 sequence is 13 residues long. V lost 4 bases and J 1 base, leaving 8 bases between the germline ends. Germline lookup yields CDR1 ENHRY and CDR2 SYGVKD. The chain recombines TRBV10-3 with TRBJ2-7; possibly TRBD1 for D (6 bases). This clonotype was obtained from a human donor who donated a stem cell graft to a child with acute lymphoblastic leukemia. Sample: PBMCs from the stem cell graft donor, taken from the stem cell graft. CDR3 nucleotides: TGTGCCATCAGTGCAGGGGAGTCCTACGAGCAGTACTTC. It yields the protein CAISAGESYEQYF.